The clone carrying this T cell receptor beta chain was seen a single time. Its matching antigen is unknown. CDR1 MNHNS and CDR2 SASEGT come from the germline V gene. The germline V and J ends were trimmed by 8 bases and 9 bases, with 19 bases remaining between them. This CDR3 has 13 amino acids. The data belong to a study of a mutant IDH1 vaccine in newly diagnosed glioma. Study background: Patients previously underwent radiotherapy, temozolomide, or both, and most underwent both. Week 35 held visit V12, while week 47 held visit V13. Study-wide points: Of all patients, roughly 93% showed vaccine-induced immune responses. Whatever changes occurred in top peripheral T cell clonotypes seemed unrelated to pseudoprogression.

The time point was: week 47, end of study. Each dose of the vaccine consisted of 300 ug of mutant IDH1 20-mer peptide, with topical imiquimod. Profiling relied on immunoSEQ multiplex PCR, and the TCRdb table lists in-frame clones only, not all of them. In the table there are some 50,000 clones, about two thirds of which are singletons. Sequences were derived from peripheral blood mononuclear cells (PBMCs), sampled from a glioma patient whose treatment included an IDH1 peptide vaccine. This chain joins TRBV6-1 and TRBJ1-1, with no clear D. The sequence came from a man aged 35 to 55 with glioma. Some clones in this sample may be carry-over from other donors' samples. The CDR3 is CASFGRSAYQAFF. In DNA form, the CDR3 reads TGTGCCAGCTTTGGCAGATCCGCTTACCAAGCTTTCTTT.